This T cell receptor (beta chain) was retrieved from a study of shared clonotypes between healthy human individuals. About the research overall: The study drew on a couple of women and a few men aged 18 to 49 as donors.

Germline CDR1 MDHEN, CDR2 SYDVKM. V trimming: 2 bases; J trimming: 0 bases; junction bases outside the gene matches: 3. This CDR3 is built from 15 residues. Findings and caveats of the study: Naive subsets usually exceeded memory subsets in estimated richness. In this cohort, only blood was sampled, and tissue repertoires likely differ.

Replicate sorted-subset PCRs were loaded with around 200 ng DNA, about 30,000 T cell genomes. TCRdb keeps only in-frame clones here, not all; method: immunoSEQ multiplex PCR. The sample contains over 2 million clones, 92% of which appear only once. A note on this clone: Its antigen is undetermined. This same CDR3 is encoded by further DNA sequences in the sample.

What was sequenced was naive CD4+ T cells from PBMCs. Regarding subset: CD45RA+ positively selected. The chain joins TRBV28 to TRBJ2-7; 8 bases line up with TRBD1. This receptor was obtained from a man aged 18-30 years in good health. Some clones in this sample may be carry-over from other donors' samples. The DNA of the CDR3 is TGTGCCAGCAGTTTAGCAGGGACAGGCTCCTACGAGCAGTACTTC. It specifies CASSLAGTGSYEQYF.